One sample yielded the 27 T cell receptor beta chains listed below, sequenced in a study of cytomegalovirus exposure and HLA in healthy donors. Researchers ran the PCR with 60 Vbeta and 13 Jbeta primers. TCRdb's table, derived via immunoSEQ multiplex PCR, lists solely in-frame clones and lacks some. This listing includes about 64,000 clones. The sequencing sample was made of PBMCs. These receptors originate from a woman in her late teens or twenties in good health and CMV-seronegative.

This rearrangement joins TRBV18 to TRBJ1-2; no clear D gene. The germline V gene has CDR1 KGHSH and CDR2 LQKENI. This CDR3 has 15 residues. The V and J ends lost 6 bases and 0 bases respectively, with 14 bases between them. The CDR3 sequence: CASSSTAQTNYGYTF. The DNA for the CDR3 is TGTGCCAGCTCGTCCACCGCACAGACTAACTATGGCTACACCTTC.

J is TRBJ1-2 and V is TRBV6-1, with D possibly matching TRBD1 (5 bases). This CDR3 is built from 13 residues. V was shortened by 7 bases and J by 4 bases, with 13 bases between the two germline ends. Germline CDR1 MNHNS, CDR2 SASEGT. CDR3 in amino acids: CASNGGDGYGYTF. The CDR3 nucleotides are TGTGCCAGCAATGGGGGGGACGGCTATGGCTACACCTTC.

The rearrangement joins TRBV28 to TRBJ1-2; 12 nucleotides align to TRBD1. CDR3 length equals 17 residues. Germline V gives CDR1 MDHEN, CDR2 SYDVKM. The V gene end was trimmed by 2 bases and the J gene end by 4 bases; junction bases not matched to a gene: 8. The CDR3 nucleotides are TGTGCCAGCAGTTTAAATCTGGGGACAGGGGGCAGCTATGGCTACACCTTC. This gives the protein CASSLNLGTGGSYGYTF.

CDR3 coding DNA: TGTGCCAGCAGTTACGGACTAGCGGGATCCTACGAGCAGTACTTC. This codes for CASSYGLAGSYEQYF. The rearrangement joins TRBV6-5 to TRBJ2-7; TRBD2 matches at 12 bases. With V trimmed by 2 bases and J by 1 base, 0 bases remained unmatched. The CDR3 runs 15 residues. Germline CDR1 and CDR2: MNHEY and SVGAGI.

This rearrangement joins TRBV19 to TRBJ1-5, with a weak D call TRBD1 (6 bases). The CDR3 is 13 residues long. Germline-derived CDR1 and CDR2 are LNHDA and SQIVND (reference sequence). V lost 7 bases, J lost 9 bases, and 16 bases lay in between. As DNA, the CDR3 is TGTGCCAGTACCATAGCGGGGGCAAGGCCCCAGCATTTT. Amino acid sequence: CASTIAGARPQHF.

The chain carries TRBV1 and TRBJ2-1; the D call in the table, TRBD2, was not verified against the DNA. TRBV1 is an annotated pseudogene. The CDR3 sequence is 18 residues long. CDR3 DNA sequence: TGCACCAGCAGCCATGACAGGCCGGGACTAGTCTCTTACAATGAGCAGTTCTTC. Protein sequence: CTSSHDRPGLVSYNEQFF.

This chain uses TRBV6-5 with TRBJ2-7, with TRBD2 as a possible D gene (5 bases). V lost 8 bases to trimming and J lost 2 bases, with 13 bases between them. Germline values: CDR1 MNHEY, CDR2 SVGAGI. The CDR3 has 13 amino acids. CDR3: CASGRGTTYEQYF. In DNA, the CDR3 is TGTGCCAGCGGTCGGGGAACCACCTACGAGCAGTACTTC.

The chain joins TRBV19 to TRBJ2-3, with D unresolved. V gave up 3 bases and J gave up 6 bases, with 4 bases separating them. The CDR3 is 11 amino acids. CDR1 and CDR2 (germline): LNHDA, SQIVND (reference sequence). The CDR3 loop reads CASSIMDTQYF. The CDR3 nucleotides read TGTGCCAGTAGTATTATGGATACGCAGTATTTT.

CDR3 DNA sequence: TGTGCCAGCAGCCCGACAGGACTAGCGGGAGACGAGCAGTACTTC. Residues: CASSPTGLAGDEQYF. The chain couples TRBV11-1 to TRBJ2-7, with 13 bases lining up with TRBD2. Trimming at V came to 5 bases and at J to 5 bases, leaving 6 bases not matched to a gene. CDR1 and CDR2 (germline): SGHAT, FQDESV (reference sequence). The CDR3 has 15 residues.

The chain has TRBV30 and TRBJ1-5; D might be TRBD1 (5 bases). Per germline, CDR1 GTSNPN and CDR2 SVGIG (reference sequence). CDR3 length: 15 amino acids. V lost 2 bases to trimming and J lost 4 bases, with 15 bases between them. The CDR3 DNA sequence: TGTGCCTGGAGTAGGGCAGGGAACCTTAATCAGCCCCAGCATTTT. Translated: CAWSRAGNLNQPQHF.

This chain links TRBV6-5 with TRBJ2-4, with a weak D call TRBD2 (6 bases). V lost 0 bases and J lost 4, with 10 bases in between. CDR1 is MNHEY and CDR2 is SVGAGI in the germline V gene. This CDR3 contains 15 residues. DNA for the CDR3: TGTGCCAGCAGTTACTCGGATAGCGGTAAAAACATTCAGTACTTC. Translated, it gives CASSYSDSGKNIQYF.

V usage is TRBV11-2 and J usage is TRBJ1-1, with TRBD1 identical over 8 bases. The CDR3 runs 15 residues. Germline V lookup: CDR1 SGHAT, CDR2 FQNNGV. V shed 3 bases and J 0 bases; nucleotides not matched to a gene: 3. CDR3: CASSLTGALNTEAFF. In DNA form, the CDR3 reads TGTGCCAGCAGCTTGACAGGGGCCCTGAACACTGAAGCTTTCTTT.

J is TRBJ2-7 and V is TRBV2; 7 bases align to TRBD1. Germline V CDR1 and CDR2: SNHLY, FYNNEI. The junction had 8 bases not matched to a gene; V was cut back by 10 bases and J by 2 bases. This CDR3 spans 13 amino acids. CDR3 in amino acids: CATAEGQTYEQYF. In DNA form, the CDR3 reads TGTGCCACCGCTGAGGGACAGACCTACGAGCAGTACTTC.

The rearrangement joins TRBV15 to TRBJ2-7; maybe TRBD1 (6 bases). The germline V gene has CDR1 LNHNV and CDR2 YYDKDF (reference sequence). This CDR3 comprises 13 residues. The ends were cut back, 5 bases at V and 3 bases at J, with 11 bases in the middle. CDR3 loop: CATSLDRSYEQYF. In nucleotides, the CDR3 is TGTGCCACCAGCTTAGACAGGAGCTACGAGCAGTACTTC. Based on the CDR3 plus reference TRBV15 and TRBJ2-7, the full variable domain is DAMVIQNPRYQVTQFGKPVTLSCSQTLNHNVMYWYQQKSSQAPKLLFHYYDKDFNNEADTPDNFQSRRPNTSFCFLDIRSPGLGDTAMYLCATSLDRSYEQYFGPGTRLTVT.

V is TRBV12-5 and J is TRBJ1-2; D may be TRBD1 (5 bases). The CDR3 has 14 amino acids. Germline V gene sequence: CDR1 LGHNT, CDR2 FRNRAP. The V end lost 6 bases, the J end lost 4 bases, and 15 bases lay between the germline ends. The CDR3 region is CASGWGDLSYGYTF. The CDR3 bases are TGTGCTAGTGGCTGGGGGGACCTCAGCTATGGCTACACCTTC.

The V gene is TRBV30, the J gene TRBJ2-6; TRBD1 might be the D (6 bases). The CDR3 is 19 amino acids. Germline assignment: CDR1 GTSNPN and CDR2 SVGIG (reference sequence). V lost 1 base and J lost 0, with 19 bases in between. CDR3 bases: TGTGCCTGGAGTGAAAAATACAGGGAAGGTCCCTCTGGGGCCAACGTCCTGACTTTC. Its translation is CAWSEKYREGPSGANVLTF. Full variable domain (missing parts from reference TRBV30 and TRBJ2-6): SQTIHQWPATLVQPVGSPLSLECTVEGTSNPNLYWYRQAAGRGLQLLFYSVGIGQISSEVPQNLSASRPQDRQFILSSKKLLLSDSGFYLCAWSEKYREGPSGANVLTFGAGSRLTVL.

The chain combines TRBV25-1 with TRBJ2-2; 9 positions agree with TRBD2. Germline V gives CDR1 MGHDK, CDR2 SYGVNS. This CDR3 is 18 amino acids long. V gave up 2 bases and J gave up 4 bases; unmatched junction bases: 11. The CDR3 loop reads CASSEATSGLGVTGELFF. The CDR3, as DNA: TGTGCCAGCAGTGAAGCGACTAGCGGTTTGGGGGTCACCGGGGAGCTGTTTTTT. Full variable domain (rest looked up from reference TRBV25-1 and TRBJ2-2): EADIYQTPRYLVIGTGKKITLECSQTMGHDKMYWYQQDPGMELHLIHYSYGVNSTEKGDLSSESTVSRIRTEHFPLTLESARPSHTSQYLCASSEATSGLGVTGELFFGEGSRLTVL.

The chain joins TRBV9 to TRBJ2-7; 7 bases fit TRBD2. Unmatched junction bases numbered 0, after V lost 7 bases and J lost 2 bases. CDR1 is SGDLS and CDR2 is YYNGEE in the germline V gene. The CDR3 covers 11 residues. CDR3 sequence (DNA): TGTGCCAGCGGGGGGGCCTACGAGCAGTACTTC. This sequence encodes CASGGAYEQYF.

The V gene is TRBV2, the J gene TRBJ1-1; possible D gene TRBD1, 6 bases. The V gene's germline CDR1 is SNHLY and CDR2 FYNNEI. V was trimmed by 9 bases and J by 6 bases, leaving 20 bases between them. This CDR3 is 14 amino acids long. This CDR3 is CARTRGQGLAEAFF. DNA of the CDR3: TGTGCCAGGACTCGCGGGCAGGGGCTCGCTGAAGCTTTCTTT.

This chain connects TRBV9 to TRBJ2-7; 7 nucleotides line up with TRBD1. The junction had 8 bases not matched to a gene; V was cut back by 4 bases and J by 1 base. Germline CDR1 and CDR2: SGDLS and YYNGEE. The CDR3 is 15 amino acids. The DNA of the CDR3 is TGTGCCAGCAGCCAAGGACAGGCCCCTTCCTACGAGCAGTACTTC. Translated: CASSQGQAPSYEQYF.

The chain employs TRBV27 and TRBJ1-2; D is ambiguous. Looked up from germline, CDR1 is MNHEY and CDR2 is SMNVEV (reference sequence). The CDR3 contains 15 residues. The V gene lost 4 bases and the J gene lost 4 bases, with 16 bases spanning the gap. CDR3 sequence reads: CASSSTGETLYGYTF. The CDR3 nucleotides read TGTGCCAGCAGTTCCACCGGGGAAACACTCTATGGCTACACCTTC.

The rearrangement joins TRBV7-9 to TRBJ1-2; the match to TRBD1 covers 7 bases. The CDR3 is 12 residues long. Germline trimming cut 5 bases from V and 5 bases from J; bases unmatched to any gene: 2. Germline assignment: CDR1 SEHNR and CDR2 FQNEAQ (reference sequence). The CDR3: CASSPQGYGYTF. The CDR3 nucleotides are TGTGCCAGCAGCCCACAGGGGTATGGCTACACCTTC.

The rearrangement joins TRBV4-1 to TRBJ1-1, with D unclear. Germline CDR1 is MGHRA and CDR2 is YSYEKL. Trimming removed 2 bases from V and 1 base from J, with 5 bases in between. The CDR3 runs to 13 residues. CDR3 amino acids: CASSQLPNTEAFF. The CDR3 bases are TGCGCCAGCAGCCAACTCCCGAACACTGAAGCTTTCTTT.

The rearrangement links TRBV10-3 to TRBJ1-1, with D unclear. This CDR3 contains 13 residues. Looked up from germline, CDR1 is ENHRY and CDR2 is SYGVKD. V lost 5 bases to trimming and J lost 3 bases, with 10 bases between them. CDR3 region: CAISPDTYTEAFF. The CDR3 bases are TGTGCCATCAGTCCAGACACCTACACTGAAGCTTTCTTT.

CDR3: CASRAGGVDSPLHF. The DNA for the CDR3 is TGTGCCAGCCGGGCGGGGGGTGTGGATTCACCCCTCCACTTT. This chain connects TRBV6-1 to TRBJ1-6; the D gene is possibly TRBD1 (5 bases). This CDR3 spans 14 amino acids. CDR1 is MNHNS and CDR2 is SASEGT in the germline V gene. V lost 8 bases, J lost 8 bases, and 16 bases lay in between.

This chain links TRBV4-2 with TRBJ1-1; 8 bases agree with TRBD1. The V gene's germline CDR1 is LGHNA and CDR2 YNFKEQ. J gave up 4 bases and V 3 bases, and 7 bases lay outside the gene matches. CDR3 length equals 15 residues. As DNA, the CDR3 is TGTGCCAGCAGCCAGGATCAGGGGGCGGTCACTGAAGCTTTCTTT. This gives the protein CASSQDQGAVTEAFF.

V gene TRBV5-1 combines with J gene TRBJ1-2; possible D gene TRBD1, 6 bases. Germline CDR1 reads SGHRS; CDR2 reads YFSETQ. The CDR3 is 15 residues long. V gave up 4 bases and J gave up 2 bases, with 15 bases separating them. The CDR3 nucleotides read TGCGCCAGCAGCCGAAACGGACAGAGCAACTATGGCTACACCTTC. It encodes CASSRNGQSNYGYTF.